This T cell receptor (beta chain) was profiled in a study of OX40 agonist ivuxolimab in advanced cancers. Overall study: Every 2 weeks, patients received ivuxolimab intravenously, dosed at 0.01 to 10 mg/kg. Study observations and caveats: Nonresponders included some who also had low normalized T-cell clonal expansion. Antigen specificity was not determined for the expanded peripheral T cells. Fewer expanded clones were found on average in CD4+ than in CD8+ T cells.

The data were produced by immunoSEQ multiplex PCR, yet TCRdb's version contains in-frame clones alone and is incomplete. The sample has some 33,000 clones, approximately 87% seen once. This CDR3 is 17 amino acids long. Worth noting for this clone: What it recognizes is unknown.

The origin of this receptor is an adult with an advanced solid tumor such as melanoma, head and neck, liver or kidney cancer. This specimen consisted of CD4+ or CD8+ T cells sorted from blood, obtained in a trial of the OX40 agonist ivuxolimab. V usage is TRBV21-1 and J usage is TRBJ2-5; the table's TRBD1 call for D was not verified on the DNA. TRBV21-1 is designated a pseudogene. CDR3 nucleotides: TGTGCCAGCAGCAAAGGACAGTACCCCGAAATTCTCGAGACCCAGTACTTC. It translates to CASSKGQYPEILETQYF.